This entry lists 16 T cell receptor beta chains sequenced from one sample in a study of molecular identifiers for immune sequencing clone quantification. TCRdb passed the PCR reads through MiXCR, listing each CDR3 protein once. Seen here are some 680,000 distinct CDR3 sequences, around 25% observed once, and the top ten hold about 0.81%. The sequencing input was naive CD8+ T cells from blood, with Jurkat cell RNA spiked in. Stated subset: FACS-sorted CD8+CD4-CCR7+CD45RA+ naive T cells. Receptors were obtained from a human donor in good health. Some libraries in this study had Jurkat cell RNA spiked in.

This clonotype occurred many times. The CDR3 region is CAVPGRGRLEQYF. DNA of the CDR3: TGTGCCGTCCCCGGTAGGGGAAGGCTGGAGCAGTACTTC. V is TRBV7-2 and J is TRBJ2-7, with a tentative D call TRBD1 (5 bases). The CDR3 has 13 amino acids. CDR1 is SGHTA and CDR2 is FQGNSA in the germline V gene. Deletions cut 11 bases from V and 7 bases from J, with 21 bases between.

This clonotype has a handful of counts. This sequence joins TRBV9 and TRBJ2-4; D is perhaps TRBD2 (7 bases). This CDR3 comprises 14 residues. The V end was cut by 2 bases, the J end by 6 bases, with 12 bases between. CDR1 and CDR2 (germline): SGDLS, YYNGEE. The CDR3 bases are TGTGCCAGCAGCGTTGGGGGGGCCGGAAACATTCAGTACTTC. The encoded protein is CASSVGGAGNIQYF.

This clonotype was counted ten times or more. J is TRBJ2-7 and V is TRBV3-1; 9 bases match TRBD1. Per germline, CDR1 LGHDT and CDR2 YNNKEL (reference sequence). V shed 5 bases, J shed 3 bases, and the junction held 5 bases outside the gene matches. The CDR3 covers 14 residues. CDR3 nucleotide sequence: TGTGCCAGCAGCGCAGACAGGGGGTACTACGAGCAGTACTTC. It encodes CASSADRGYYEQYF.

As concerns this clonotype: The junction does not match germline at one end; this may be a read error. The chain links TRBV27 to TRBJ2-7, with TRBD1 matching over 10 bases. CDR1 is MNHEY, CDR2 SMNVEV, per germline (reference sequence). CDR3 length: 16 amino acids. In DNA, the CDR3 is TGTACCAGCAGTTTATCGTCCGGGACAGGGGACTACGAGCAGTACTTC. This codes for CTSSLSSGTGDYEQYF.

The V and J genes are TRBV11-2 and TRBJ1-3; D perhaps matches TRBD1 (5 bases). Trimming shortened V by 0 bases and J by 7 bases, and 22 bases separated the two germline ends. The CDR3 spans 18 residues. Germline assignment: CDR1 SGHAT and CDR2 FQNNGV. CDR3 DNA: TGTGCCAGCAGCTTAGATCTTGGAGGGGAGATTGCGGGGAACACCATATATTTT. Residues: CASSLDLGGEIAGNTIYF.

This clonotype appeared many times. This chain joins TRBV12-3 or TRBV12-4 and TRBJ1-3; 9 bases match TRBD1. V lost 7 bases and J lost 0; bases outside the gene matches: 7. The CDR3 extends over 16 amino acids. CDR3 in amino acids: CASTGTGTTSGNTIYF. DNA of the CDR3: TGTGCCAGCACCGGGACAGGGACTACCTCTGGAAACACCATATATTTT.

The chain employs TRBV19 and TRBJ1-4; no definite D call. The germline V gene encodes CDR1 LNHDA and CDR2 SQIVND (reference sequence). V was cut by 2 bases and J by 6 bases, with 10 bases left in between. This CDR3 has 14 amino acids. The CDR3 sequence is CASSIKTIDEKLFF. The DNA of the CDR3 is TGTGCCAGTAGTATAAAGACCATTGATGAAAAACTGTTTTTT.

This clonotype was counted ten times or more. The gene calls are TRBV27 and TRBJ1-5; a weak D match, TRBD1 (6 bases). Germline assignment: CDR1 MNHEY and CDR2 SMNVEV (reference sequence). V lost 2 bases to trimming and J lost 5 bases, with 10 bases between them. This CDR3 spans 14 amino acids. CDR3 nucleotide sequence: TGTGCCAGCAGTTTAGGGGGGGCTTATCAGCCCCAGCATTTT. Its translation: CASSLGGAYQPQHF.

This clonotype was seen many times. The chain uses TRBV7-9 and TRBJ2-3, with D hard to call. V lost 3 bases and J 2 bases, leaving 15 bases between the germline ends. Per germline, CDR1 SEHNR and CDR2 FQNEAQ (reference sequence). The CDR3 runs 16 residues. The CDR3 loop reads CASSLTRNLYTDTQYF. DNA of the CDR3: TGTGCCAGCAGCTTGACCAGGAACCTTTACACAGATACGCAGTATTTT.

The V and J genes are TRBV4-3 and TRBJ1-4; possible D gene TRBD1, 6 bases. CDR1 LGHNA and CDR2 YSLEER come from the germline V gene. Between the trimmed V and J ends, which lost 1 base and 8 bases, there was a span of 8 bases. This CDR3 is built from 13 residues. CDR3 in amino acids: CASSQARGEKLFF. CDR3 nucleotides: TGCGCCAGCAGCCAAGCAAGGGGGGAAAAACTGTTTTTT.

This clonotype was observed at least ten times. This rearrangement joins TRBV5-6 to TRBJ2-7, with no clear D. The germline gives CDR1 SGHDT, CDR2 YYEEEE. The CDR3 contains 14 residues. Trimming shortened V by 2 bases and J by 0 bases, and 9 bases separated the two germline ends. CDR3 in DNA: TGTGCCAGCAGCTTTGGGTACAGCTCCTACGAGCAGTACTTC. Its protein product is CASSFGYSSYEQYF.

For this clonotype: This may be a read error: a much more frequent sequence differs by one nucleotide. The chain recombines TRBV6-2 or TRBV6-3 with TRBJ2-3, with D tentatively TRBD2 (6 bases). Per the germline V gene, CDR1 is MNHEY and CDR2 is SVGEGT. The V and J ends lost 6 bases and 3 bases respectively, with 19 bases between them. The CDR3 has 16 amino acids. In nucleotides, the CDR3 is TGTGCCAGCAGCCGCCCCCGGATGGAGGGTACAGATACGCAGTATTTT. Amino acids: CASSRPRMEGTDTQYF.

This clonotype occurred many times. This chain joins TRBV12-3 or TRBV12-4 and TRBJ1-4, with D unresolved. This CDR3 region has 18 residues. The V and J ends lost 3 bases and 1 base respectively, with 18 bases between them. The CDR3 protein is CASSFVVGRRETNEKLFF. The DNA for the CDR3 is TGTGCCAGCAGTTTTGTGGTTGGCAGGCGGGAAACTAATGAAAAACTGTTTTTT.

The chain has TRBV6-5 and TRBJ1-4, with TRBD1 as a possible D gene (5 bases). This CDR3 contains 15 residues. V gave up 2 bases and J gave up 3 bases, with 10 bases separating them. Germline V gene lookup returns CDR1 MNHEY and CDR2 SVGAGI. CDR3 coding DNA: TGTGCCAGCAGTTACCGGGGCCGAGCTAATGAAAAACTGTTTTTT. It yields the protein CASSYRGRANEKLFF.

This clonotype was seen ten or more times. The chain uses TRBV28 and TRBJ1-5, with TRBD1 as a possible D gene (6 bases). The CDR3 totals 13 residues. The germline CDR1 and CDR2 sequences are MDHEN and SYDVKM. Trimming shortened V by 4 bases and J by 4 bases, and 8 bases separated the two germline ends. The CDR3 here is CASSWTENQPQHF. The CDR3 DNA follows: TGTGCCAGCAGTTGGACAGAAAATCAGCCCCAGCATTTT.

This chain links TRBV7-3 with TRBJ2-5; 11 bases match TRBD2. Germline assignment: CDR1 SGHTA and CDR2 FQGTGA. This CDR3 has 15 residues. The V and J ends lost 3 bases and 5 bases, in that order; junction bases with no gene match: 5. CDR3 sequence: CASSLSPSGRETQYF. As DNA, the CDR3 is TGTGCCAGCAGCTTGTCTCCTAGCGGGAGGGAGACCCAGTACTTC.